The rows below give T cell receptor beta chains drawn from one sample of a study of T cells expressing NK-cell markers. From its re-call of the 5' RACE reads, TCRdb lists each CDR3 protein once, without DNA. This sample's table has fewer than 400,000 distinct CDR3 sequences. The sequenced sample consisted of blood T cells: a sorted CD56 or NKG2C T cell subset, CD4+ or CD8+ T cells, or bulk PBMC T cells (not recorded which). Every receptor here comes from a man between 18 and 69 years old in good health. Both conserved end residues are part of each CDR3.

>TRBJ2-7|TRBV12-3/TRBV12-4|15
CASAAGTLTTYEQYF
>TRBJ1-5|TRBV28|14
CASSMGGVNQPQHF
>TRBJ2-5|TRBV18|15
CASSRSRVEGETQYF
>TRBJ2-1|TRBV15|15
CATSRAQVGEGEQFF
>TRBJ2-5|TRBV7-8|17
CASSTARLAGDQETQYF
>TRBJ2-3|TRBV27|14
CASSFRVTSDTQYF
>TRBJ2-5|TRBV25-1|11
CASTVLETQYF
>TRBJ2-2|TRBV6-1|14
CASGATSWTGELFF
>TRBJ2-3|TRBV29-1|13
CSVAGRGTDTQYF
>TRBJ2-5|TRBV18|14
CASSPGLAGETQYF
>TRBJ1-1|TRBV18|13
CASSDRQNTEAFF
>TRBJ2-3|TRBV18|18
CASSPRATASGGTDTQYF
>TRBJ1-1|TRBV29-1|13
CSVDRGLGTEAFF
>TRBJ2-2|TRBV20-1|16
CSVPGTLAGGTGELFF
>TRBJ2-3|TRBV20-1|12
CSAPRQSNTQYF
>TRBJ1-5|TRBV29-1|16
CSGAKGGGYSNQPQHF
>TRBJ2-7|TRBV25-1|15
CANRKPGTGAGVQYF
>TRBJ1-1|TRBV6-1|15
CATGVTQGARTEAFF